Below, 21 T cell receptor beta chains from the same sample are listed, as sequenced in a study of T cell responses to AZD1222 COVID-19 vaccine. Profiling relied on immunoSEQ multiplex PCR, and the TCRdb table lists in-frame clones only, not all of them. The data contain just over 80,000 clones, 85% to 90% of them singletons. This material consisted of peripheral blood, taken on day 0 of AZD1222 vaccination. The receptors stem from an adult in good health.

The J gene is TRBJ1-5, the V gene TRBV30, with TRBD1 matching over 7 bases. V lost 3 bases to trimming and J lost 4 bases; unmatched junction nucleotides: 3. CDR3 length: 13 amino acids. The germline V gene encodes CDR1 GTSNPN and CDR2 SVGIG (reference sequence). This chain's CDR3 is CAWSGDRNQPQHF. The DNA for the CDR3 is TGTGCCTGGAGCGGGGACAGAAATCAGCCCCAGCATTTT.

The chain combines TRBV4-1 with TRBJ1-1; TRBD1 matches at 7 bases. Looked up from germline, CDR1 is MGHRA and CDR2 is YSYEKL. Trimming took 5 bases from V and 7 from J; bases not matched to a gene: 7. This CDR3 contains 13 residues. In DNA form, the CDR3 reads TGCGCCAGCAGCACTTACCGGGACAGTGAAGCTTTCTTT. Translation: CASSTYRDSEAFF.

This clone was observed once. V is TRBV5-1 and J is TRBJ1-3; tentatively, D is TRBD1 (6 bases). V was pared by 7 bases and J by 1 base, with 12 bases between. The CDR3 has 14 residues. The germline V gene has CDR1 SGHRS and CDR2 YFSETQ. The CDR3 DNA is TGCGCCAGCCGTACAACAGGGTCTGGAAACACCATATATTTT. Translation gives CASRTTGSGNTIYF.

The chain uses TRBV27 and TRBJ2-1, with D uncertain. CDR3 size: 14 residues. CDR1 and CDR2 from the germline V gene are MNHEY and SMNVEV (reference sequence). Trimming shortened V by 1 base and J by 3 bases, and 7 bases separated the two germline ends. The chain's CDR3 is CASSLWQSYNEQFF. The CDR3, as DNA: TGTGCCAGCAGTTTATGGCAGAGCTACAATGAGCAGTTCTTC.

This chain uses TRBV4-1 with TRBJ1-5; D is perhaps TRBD1 (5 bases). Trimming cost V 1 base and J 5 bases, with 12 bases left between them. Germline CDR1 is MGHRA and CDR2 is YSYEKL. The CDR3 has 15 residues. The CDR3 nucleotides are TGCGCCAGCAGCCAAGGTCGGGGCCCTTATCAGCCCCAGCATTTT. Amino acid sequence: CASSQGRGPYQPQHF.

This clone was picked up one time. V is TRBV27 and J is TRBJ1-2; D not certain. V shed 2 bases and J shed 4 bases, with 17 bases lying between them. The CDR3 has 16 amino acids. The germline CDR1 and CDR2 sequences are MNHEY and SMNVEV (reference sequence). The CDR3: CASSLMSREGPYGYTF. CDR3 DNA: TGTGCCAGCAGTTTAATGTCGAGAGAGGGCCCCTATGGCTACACCTTC.

V is TRBV5-1 and J is TRBJ2-7; a weak D match, TRBD1 (6 bases). The V end lost 2 bases, the J end lost 2 bases, and 11 bases lay between the germline ends. Germline V lookup: CDR1 SGHRS, CDR2 YFSETQ. The CDR3 extends over 14 amino acids. DNA of the CDR3: TGCGCCAGCAGCTTCCTACAGGGAACCTACGAGCAGTACTTC. Translation gives CASSFLQGTYEQYF. The full variable domain, its missing parts supplied by reference TRBV5-1 and TRBJ2-7, is KAGVTQTPRYLIKTRGQQVTLSCSPISGHRSVSWYQQTPGQGLQFLFEYFSETQRNKGNFPGRFSGRQFSNSRSEMNVSTLELGDSALYLCASSFLQGTYEQYFGPGTRLTVT.

This clone was counted once. The chain recombines TRBV7-3 with TRBJ2-7, with 8 bases that match TRBD1. Germline trimming cut 4 bases from V and 5 bases from J; bases unmatched to any gene: 16. Germline V gives CDR1 SGHTA, CDR2 FQGTGA. There are 17 residues in the CDR3. The CDR3 is CASSSTTGEKLSDEQYF. Here the CDR3 DNA reads TGTGCCAGCAGCTCCACGACAGGGGAGAAGTTGAGCGACGAGCAGTACTTC.

The chain couples TRBV7-2 to TRBJ1-1; a possible D gene is TRBD1 (5 bases). CDR1 and CDR2 (germline): SGHTA, FQGNSA. V was cut by 1 base and J by 1 base, with 13 bases left in between. The CDR3 runs 16 residues. Written as DNA, the CDR3 is TGTGCCAGCAGCTTAGTGGGGGGACCTACGAACACTGAAGCTTTCTTT. It specifies CASSLVGGPTNTEAFF.

The chain links TRBV5-1 to TRBJ1-6, with D possibly TRBD1 on 6 matching bases. With 4 bases removed from V and 7 bases from J, the gap between germline ends came to 12 bases. Germline lookup yields CDR1 SGHRS and CDR2 YFSETQ. This CDR3 region has 14 residues. CDR3 sequence reads: CASSRTELNSPLHF. The DNA for the CDR3 is TGCGCCAGCAGCCGGACAGAGCTAAATTCACCCCTCCACTTT.

This rearrangement joins TRBV6-4 to TRBJ2-1; 8 nucleotides agree with TRBD2. V trimming: 1 base; J trimming: 7 bases; junction bases outside the gene matches: 6. This CDR3 has 15 amino acids. From germline, CDR1 is MRHNA and CDR2 SNTAGT. The chain's CDR3 is CASSDLSGGKNEQFF. The CDR3, as DNA: TGTGCCAGCAGTGACTTATCGGGGGGGAAAAATGAGCAGTTCTTC.

This clone was recorded only once. The chain has TRBV7-6 and TRBJ2-5; no clear D. CDR3 length: 14 residues. Germline CDR1 is SGHVS and CDR2 is FNYEAQ. The germline V and J ends were trimmed by 2 bases and 2 bases, with 9 bases remaining between them. The CDR3 here is CASSLLGLQETQYF. CDR3 nucleotides: TGTGCCAGCAGCTTACTTGGGTTGCAAGAGACCCAGTACTTC.

V and J are TRBV7-6 and TRBJ2-2; TRBD1 or TRBD2 may be the D gene (5 bases each). This CDR3 region has 14 residues. Trimming removed 5 bases at V and 13 bases at J, with 20 bases between. Germline V gene sequence: CDR1 SGHVS, CDR2 FNYEAQ. This CDR3 is CASSRDSYRGALFF. As DNA, the CDR3 is TGTGCCAGCAGCAGAGACAGTTACCGGGGTGCGCTGTTTTTT.

This clone has only one observation. The chain carries TRBV6-5 and TRBJ2-3, with D perhaps being TRBD1 or TRBD2 (5 bases each). The CDR3 loop spans 14 amino acids. The germline V gene encodes CDR1 MNHEY and CDR2 SVGAGI. Trimming removed 7 bases from V and 6 bases from J, with 17 bases in between. The CDR3 DNA reads TGTGCCAGCAAACTCTCGAGGGGCCTCGATACGCAGTATTTT. Protein sequence: CASKLSRGLDTQYF.

The rearrangement uses TRBV11-3 and TRBJ1-1, with TRBD1 matching over 8 bases. The CDR3 has 13 amino acids. V lost 3 bases and J lost 7; bases outside the gene matches: 4. Per the germline V gene, CDR1 is SGHNT and CDR2 is YENEEA. The CDR3 DNA reads as TGTGCCAGCAGCTTCAGGGGGCTGTATGAAGCTTTCTTT. This sequence encodes CASSFRGLYEAFF.

This clone was seen just once. The chain combines TRBV7-3 with TRBJ2-2; D remains unclear. The ends were cut back, 1 base at V and 6 bases at J, with 9 bases in the middle. The germline V gene encodes CDR1 SGHTA and CDR2 FQGTGA. There are 14 residues in the CDR3. CDR3 in amino acids: CASSLIVGSGELFF. Written as DNA, the CDR3 is TGTGCCAGCAGCTTAATTGTAGGGTCCGGGGAGCTGTTTTTT.

The rearrangement joins TRBV5-5 to TRBJ1-2; D gene uncertain. Germline V CDR1 and CDR2: SGHKS, YYEKEE (reference sequence). The ends were cut back, 0 bases at V and 5 bases at J, with 17 bases in the middle. The CDR3 spans 16 residues. The CDR3 DNA sequence: TGTGCCAGCAGCTTGGCCATTGATCCTGTAAAGTATGGCTACACCTTC. Amino acids: CASSLAIDPVKYGYTF.

A few counts support this clone. The CDR3 protein is CASSRDEKLFF. Here the CDR3 DNA reads TGTGCCAGCAGCCGAGATGAAAAACTGTTTTTT. The rearrangement uses TRBV5-6 and TRBJ1-4; D is unclear. Germline assignment: CDR1 SGHDT and CDR2 YYEEEE. This CDR3 has 11 amino acids. V dropped 4 bases and J dropped 6 bases, with 4 bases sitting between them.

This chain joins TRBV24-1 and TRBJ1-3; D might be TRBD1 (5 bases). Trimming cost V 9 bases and J 0 bases, with 14 bases left between them. Germline CDR1 is KGHDR and CDR2 is SFDVKD. The CDR3 spans 15 residues. CDR3 region: CATRQSPSSGNTIYF. The CDR3 nucleotides are TGTGCCACCCGACAGAGTCCAAGCTCTGGAAACACCATATATTTT.

The V gene is TRBV7-2, the J gene TRBJ1-2; tentative D call: TRBD1 (5 bases). This CDR3 is 14 amino acids long. Deletions cut 4 bases from V and 5 bases from J, with 14 bases between. Germline-derived CDR1 and CDR2 are SGHTA and FQGNSA. Here the CDR3 DNA reads TGTGCCAGCAGCTCCCCTGGGACGGCGTATGGCTACACCTTC. Its translation: CASSSPGTAYGYTF.

The sample holds one count of this clone. This chain joins TRBV28 and TRBJ2-5; D gene uncertain. There are 12 residues in the CDR3. Germline lookup yields CDR1 MDHEN and CDR2 SYDVKM. CDR3 sequence: CWGRVAQETQYF. The CDR3 DNA is TGTTGGGGTAGGGTGGCTCAAGAGACCCAGTACTTC. Using reference TRBV28 and TRBJ2-5 for the parts outside the CDR3, the full variable domain is DVKVTQSSRYLVKRTGEKVFLECVQDMDHENMFWYRQDPGLGLRLIYFSYDVKMKEKGDIPEGYSVSREKKERFSLILESASTNQTSMYLCWGRVAQETQYFGPGTRLLVL.